A selection of T cell receptor beta chains follows, all from one sample in a study of radiation and T cells in renal cell carcinoma. Repertoires were generated with immunoSEQ multiplex PCR, while TCRdb's copy carries only in-frame clones and drops some. In the table there are more than 100,000 clones, 88% of which are singletons. Sequencing used blood, obtained from a patient whose treatment included radiotherapy and nephrectomy. The receptors originated from a woman in her seventies with renal cell carcinoma. CDR3s include the opening cysteine and the closing phenylalanine or tryptophan. The D gene is left open where the match is weak. The listing skips clone size in some rows; elsewhere it reads once, few, many or a size class.

>TRBJ2-5|-|TRBD2|TRBV28
TGTGCCAGCACTATACGGACTAGTGATGGGACCCAGTACTTC
CASTIRTSDGTQYF
>TRBJ1-4|-|-|TRBV28
TGTGCCAGCAGTTTTATACAGGGAATAAGGACTAATGAAAAACTGTTTTTT
CASSFIQGIRTNEKLFF
>TRBJ2-5|-|-|TRBV6-6
TGTGCCAGCGGACCCCGTCAAGGGCAAGAGACCCAGTACTTC
CASGPRQGQETQYF
>TRBJ1-6|-|-|TRBV5-1
TGCGCCAGCAGTCCGGGGGGGAACTCACCCCTCCACTTT
CASSPGGNSPLHF
>TRBJ1-1|-|-|TRBV19
TGTGCCAGTAGTCCCCAGGGACAGAACACTGAAGCTTTCTTT
CASSPQGQNTEAFF
>TRBJ2-1|-|TRBD2|TRBV6-4
TGTGCCAGCAGTCCCCATAGCGGGGGGTCCTCCTACAATGAGCAGTTCTTC
CASSPHSGGSSYNEQFF
>TRBJ1-2|-|TRBD1|TRBV5-4
TGTGCCAGCAGCTCCCCCAACCGACAGGGGAGCCTTAACTATGGCTACACCTTC
CASSSPNRQGSLNYGYTF
>TRBJ1-2|-|-|TRBV28
TGTGCCGCTGGGAGGGGGATTAGTGGCTACACCTTC
CAAGRGISGYTF
>TRBJ1-1|-|-|TRBV11-2
TGTGCCAGCAGCTCCACTCGTTACACTGAAGCTTTCTTT
CASSSTRYTEAFF
>TRBJ1-5|-|TRBD1|TRBV7-2
TGTGCCAGCAGCTTAGAGGGGGCAGGGCAAAAGCCCCAGCATTTT
CASSLEGAGQKPQHF
>TRBJ2-5|-|-|TRBV5-1
TGCGCCAGCAGCTTGGCCTTAGGCAGCCAAGAGACCCAGTACTTC
CASSLALGSQETQYF
>TRBJ2-1|-|TRBD1|TRBV7-2
TGTGCCAGCAGCTCCGGGACAGGAGGAAACAATGAGCAGTTCTTC
CASSSGTGGNNEQFF
>TRBJ1-1|-|-|TRBV4-2
TGTGCCAGCAGCCAAAGGGACCAGTTCCCGACTGAAGCTTTCTTT
CASSQRDQFPTEAFF
>TRBJ2-2|-|TRBD1|TRBV28
TGTGCCAGCAGTTCTTCCTGGACAGGGGGCATCGGGGAGCTGTTTTTT
CASSSSWTGGIGELFF
>TRBJ2-7|once|TRBD1|TRBV5-1
TGCGCCCGCAGCTACCCCGGGACAGGGATGAAAAACTTC
CARSYPGTGMKNF
>TRBJ1-4|-|-|TRBV30
TGTGCCTGGAGTGTATGGACCGGCTTAGCAACTAATGAAAAACTGTTTTTT
CAWSVWTGLATNEKLFF
>TRBJ2-1|-|TRBD1|TRBV7-9
TGTGCCAGCAGCCCAGGACAGGGCGACTACAATGAGCAGTTCTTC
CASSPGQGDYNEQFF
>TRBJ2-2|-|TRBD1|TRBV5-1
TGCGCCAGCAGCTTGGCCGGGACAGGGTACACCGGGGAGCTGTTTTTT
CASSLAGTGYTGELFF
>TRBJ2-7|-|-|TRBV9
TGTGCCAGCAGCGTAGAGCCGGGAACCTACGAGCAGTACTTC
CASSVEPGTYEQYF
>TRBJ1-6|-|-|TRBV7-9
TGTGCCAGCAGCTTAGGGGAAAATTCACCCCTCCACTTT
CASSLGENSPLHF
>TRBJ2-5|-|-|TRBV5-6
TGTGCCAGCAAGGGGAAGTACCAAGAGACCCAGTACTTC
CASKGKYQETQYF
>TRBJ2-1|-|-|TRBV29-1
TGCAGCGTTGAGCCCCCGGGGGAGACTCGTTCGCAGTTCTTC
CSVEPPGETRSQFF
>TRBJ2-1|-|-|TRBV6-5
TGTGCCAGCAGTCCCGGGACCCCCCCCAATGAGCAGTTCTTC
CASSPGTPPNEQFF
>TRBJ1-2|-|-|TRBV7-2
TGTGCCAGCAGCTTAGAGTTCGGACCGACCTATGGCTACACCTTC
CASSLEFGPTYGYTF
>TRBJ1-4|-|-|TRBV6-5
TGTGCCAGCCGCTCCGGGGGCTCTGAAAAACTGTTTTTT
CASRSGGSEKLFF
>TRBJ2-3|-|-|TRBV5-1
TGCGCCAGCAGCACTGCTCTTTCCCCCACAGATACGCAGTATTTT
CASSTALSPTDTQYF
>TRBJ1-4|-|-|TRBV28
TGTGCCAGCAGTCGAGACAGATCAACTAATGAAAAACTGTTTTTT
CASSRDRSTNEKLFF
>TRBJ2-1|once|-|TRBV7-7
TGTGCTAGCAGCTCGCAGGTCCAATCCTACAATGAGCAGTTCTTC
CASSSQVQSYNEQFF
>TRBJ2-1|-|-|TRBV6-5
TGTGCCAGCAGTTCCAAACGGGGAGTTGGGTATGAGCAGTTCTTC
CASSSKRGVGYEQFF
>TRBJ1-2|-|TRBD1|TRBV19
TGTGCCAGACAGACAGGGTCGTATGGCTACACCTTC
CARQTGSYGYTF
>TRBJ1-6|-|-|TRBV13
TGTGCCAGCAGCTTCGGTCTCCCACTCTCCTATAATTCACCCCTCCACTTT
CASSFGLPLSYNSPLHF
>TRBJ2-5|-|-|TRBV2
TGTGCCAGCAGTGTCTTTAGTTGGGAGACCCAGTACTTC
CASSVFSWETQYF
>TRBJ2-7|-|-|TRBV19
TGTGCCAGTAGTATCCCGCGACAAGGGACACACGAGCAGTACTTC
CASSIPRQGTHEQYF
>TRBJ1-1|-|-|TRBV7-3
TGTGCCAGCAGCCCAAATTTGAACACTGAAGCTTTCTTT
CASSPNLNTEAFF
>TRBJ1-1|-|TRBD1|TRBV5-4
TGTGCCAGCAGCTTGAGCTTCGACAGGGGAAAGTGGAACACTGAAGCTTTCTTT
CASSLSFDRGKWNTEAFF
>TRBJ1-2|-|-|TRBV19
TGTGCCAGTAGTACCCTCAGGGAAAGGATTGGCTACACCTTC
CASSTLRERIGYTF
>TRBJ2-3|-|TRBD2|TRBV19
TGTGCCAGTAGCAGACTAGCGGGGGGCGGAGATACGCAGTATTTT
CASSRLAGGGDTQYF
>TRBJ2-7|-|-|TRBV27
TGTGCCAGCGGCCCGAAAGGGGCTTCCAGGGAAGAGTACTTC
CASGPKGASREEYF
>TRBJ1-5|-|TRBD1|TRBV30
TGTGCCTGGAGTACAGGGGGTTATAGCAATCAGCCCCAGCATTTT
CAWSTGGYSNQPQHF
>TRBJ1-2|-|-|TRBV27
TGTGCCAGCAGTTTATCGCGTAGGCCGAGCCCTAACTATGGCTACACCTTC
CASSLSRRPSPNYGYTF
>TRBJ2-2|-|-|TRBV27
TGTGCCAGCAGTCGAACCGGGGAGCTGTTTTTT
CASSRTGELFF
>TRBJ2-1|-|TRBD1|TRBV6-4
TGTGCCAGCCGAATACCAGGGGGCCCCGTCAATGAGCAGTTCTTC
CASRIPGGPVNEQFF
>TRBJ2-2|-|TRBD2|TRBV6-1
TGTGCCTGCAGTAGCGGGGGGTCGGTTAGCGGGGAGCTGTTTTTT
CACSSGGSVSGELFF
>TRBJ2-7|-|-|TRBV14
TGTGCCAGCAGCCACGGGCAGGGGATCGACGAGCAGTACTTC
CASSHGQGIDEQYF
>TRBJ1-1|once|TRBD1|TRBV11-3
TGTGCCAGCAGCGGCAGGGGGCTGGCTTTCTTT
CASSGRGLAFF
>TRBJ1-3|once|TRBD1|TRBV7-2
TGTGCCAGCAGCTTGGGACAGACTGGAAACACCATATATTTT
CASSLGQTGNTIYF
>TRBJ1-2|-|-|TRBV25-1
TGTGCCAGCAGAGCCGCGGGGGGCTACACCTTC
CASRAAGGYTF
>TRBJ1-2|-|-|TRBV4-3
TGCGCCAGCAGCCAAGATTTATATGGCTACACCTTC
CASSQDLYGYTF
>TRBJ2-7|-|-|TRBV30
TGTGCCTGGAGTGTGCAGGGGGGGACCGAGCAGTACTTC
CAWSVQGGTEQYF
>TRBJ1-2|-|-|TRBV5-6
TGTGCCAGCACCCTCCAGAGTAGTGACCTCTATGGCTACACCTTC
CASTLQSSDLYGYTF
>TRBJ2-7|-|-|TRBV6-6
TGTGCCAGCAGCACCCGGGACGTAGGGTACGAGCAGTACTTC
CASSTRDVGYEQYF
>TRBJ1-1|-|-|TRBV5-1
TGCGCCAGCAGCCCCGCACAGGGCGCTGAAGCTTTCTTT
CASSPAQGAEAFF
>TRBJ2-1|-|TRBD2|TRBV19
TGTGCCAGCAGGACTAGCGGGGGGCCGTCCTACAATGAGCAGTTCTTC
CASRTSGGPSYNEQFF
>TRBJ2-3|-|-|TRBV6-1
TGTGCCAGCGTTACCTCTAGCACAGATACGCAGTATTTT
CASVTSSTDTQYF
>TRBJ1-1|-|-|TRBV14
TGTGCCAGCAGCCAAGATATAAGAGACACTGAAGCTTTCTTT
CASSQDIRDTEAFF
>TRBJ1-1|few|-|TRBV5-4
TGTGCCAGCAGCTTTGGGGGGGCGAACACTGAAGCTTTCTTT
CASSFGGANTEAFF
>TRBJ1-2|-|-|TRBV9
TGTGCCAGCACCCAAGGGCAGAATGGCTACACCTTC
CASTQGQNGYTF
>TRBJ1-1|-|-|TRBV6-5
TGTGCCAGCAGCCTGAGGAAGGCGAGGAACACTGAAGCTTTCTTT
CASSLRKARNTEAFF
>TRBJ1-1|-|-|TRBV5-1
TGCGCCAGCAGCTTGGAGGGGGTCGGGGACACTGAAGCTTTCTTT
CASSLEGVGDTEAFF
>TRBJ2-3|-|-|TRBV2
TGTGCCAGCAGTGATACTAGCACAGATACGCAGTATTTT
CASSDTSTDTQYF